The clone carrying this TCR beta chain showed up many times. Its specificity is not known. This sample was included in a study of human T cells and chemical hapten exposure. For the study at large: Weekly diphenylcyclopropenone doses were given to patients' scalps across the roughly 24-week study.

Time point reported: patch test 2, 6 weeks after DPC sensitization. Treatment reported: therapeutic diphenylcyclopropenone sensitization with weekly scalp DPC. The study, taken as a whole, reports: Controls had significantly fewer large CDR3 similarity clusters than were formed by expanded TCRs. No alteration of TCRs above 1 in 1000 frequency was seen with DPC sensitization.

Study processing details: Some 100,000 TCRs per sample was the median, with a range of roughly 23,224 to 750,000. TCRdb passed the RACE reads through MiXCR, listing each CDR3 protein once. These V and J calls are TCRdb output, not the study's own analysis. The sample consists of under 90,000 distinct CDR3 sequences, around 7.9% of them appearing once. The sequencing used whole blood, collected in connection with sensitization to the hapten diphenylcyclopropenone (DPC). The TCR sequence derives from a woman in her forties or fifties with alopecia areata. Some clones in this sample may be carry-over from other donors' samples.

This CDR3 is CASTGLAREGGELFF. CDR3 in DNA: TGTGCCAGCACCGGACTAGCGAGAGAGGGCGGGGAGCTGTTTTTT. This chain connects TRBV27 to TRBJ2-2; 9 bases agree with TRBD2. With 7 bases clipped from V and 7 bases from J, the junction kept 10 bases outside the gene matches. The germline V gene encodes CDR1 MNHEY and CDR2 SMNVEV (reference sequence). The CDR3 is 15 residues long.